This TCR beta chain originates from a study of blood T cells in healthy people across ages. PCR was performed a second time for about 7 to 12 cycles using a sample-barcoded 5' primer and a J-beta primer mix. The template-switch adaptor, which had 12 random nucleotides, put a tag on each cDNA molecule. CDR3-containing paired-end reads numbering at least 3 million came from each sample. TCRdb independently ran MiXCR on the 5' RACE reads; one entry per CDR3 protein. Of hundreds of thousands of distinct CDR3 sequences in the sample, 35% to 45% were seen once. Per the germline V gene, CDR1 is MNHEY and CDR2 is SVGAGI. Deletions cut 8 bases from V and 4 bases from J, with 16 bases between. The CDR3 has 14 amino acids. This clonotype was found a few times.

The receptor was isolated from an older woman in good health. The gene calls are TRBV6-5 and TRBJ2-3, with D perhaps TRBD1 (6 bases). The source material was blood. The DNA for the CDR3 is TGTGCCAGCGCTCTTAGGGGGAGCGCAGATACGCAGTATTTT. This sequence encodes CASALRGSADTQYF.